The following is a T cell receptor beta chain sequence with its context. Its matching antigen is unknown. Repertoires were generated with immunoSEQ multiplex PCR, while TCRdb's copy carries only in-frame clones and drops some. The table includes roughly 13,000 clones, just under 70% detected once. The data are from a study of chemoradiotherapy in HPV16-positive cancers. With 6 bases removed from V and 3 bases from J, the gap between germline ends came to 9 bases. Germline V lookup: CDR1 MNHNS, CDR2 SASEGT. This CDR3 comprises 13 residues. Study-wide results and caveats: During treatment, candidate HPV-specific clones and E7-related motifs expanded in tumor.

This material was obtained from a patient who underwent chemoradiotherapy. This clonotype originated in a human donor with HPV-associated anogenital cancer. The chain has TRBV6-1 and TRBJ1-5; D gene uncertain. CDR3 in amino acids: CASSDGYNQPQHF. The CDR3, as DNA: TGTGCCAGCAGCGACGGCTACAATCAGCCCCAGCATTTT.